Listed below are T cell receptor beta chains from one sample, sequenced in a study of cytomegalovirus exposure and HLA in healthy donors. Libraries were prepared by immunoSEQ multiplex PCR; TCRdb keeps only in-frame clonotypes and omits some of them. This sample contains 65,000 to 95,000 clones. Sequencing used PBMCs. The receptors shown here come from a woman in her sixties or seventies in good health and CMV-seronegative. The CDR3 runs from the conserved cysteine through the conserved F or W. Fields, in order: J gene, D gene, V gene, CDR3 DNA, CDR3 protein. A D gene is named only where the DNA matches it firmly.

TRBJ1-2	NA	TRBV10-3	TGTGCCATCAGCGGACAGTCCGATAACTATGGCTACACCTTC	CAISGQSDNYGYTF
TRBJ2-7	TRBD2	TRBV15	TGTGCCACCAGCACCCGGACTAGCGGGACCTACGAGCAGTACTTC	CATSTRTSGTYEQYF
TRBJ2-1	TRBD2	TRBV27	TGTGCCAGCAGTTTATCGCGGGAGGGTTACAATGAGCAGTTCTTC	CASSLSREGYNEQFF
TRBJ2-5	NA	TRBV7-7	TGTGCTAGCAGCTCGGGGTCTAGTTTCCGCCAAGAGACCCAGTACTTC	CASSSGSSFRQETQYF
TRBJ1-2	TRBD1	TRBV6-1	TGTGCCAGCAGTAGTCCGGGACAGGGGAGGGATGGCTACACCTTC	CASSSPGQGRDGYTF
TRBJ1-5	NA	TRBV7-2	TGTGCCAGCAGCTTTGCGGGATATAGCAATCAGCCCCAGCATTTT	CASSFAGYSNQPQHF
TRBJ1-1	NA	TRBV7-9	TGTGCCAGCAGCTTAGAGCAGGGGACTGAAGCTTTCTTT	CASSLEQGTEAFF
TRBJ2-5	NA	TRBV7-3	TGTGCCAGCAGCCAAAAGGGGCCCTGGACGGAAAAAGAGACCCAGTACTTC	CASSQKGPWTEKETQYF
TRBJ2-3	TRBD1	TRBV28	TGTGCCAGCAGTACCCGACAGGGGAGTGAGGATACGCAGTATTTT	CASSTRQGSEDTQYF
TRBJ1-2	TRBD1	TRBV7-2	TGTGCCAGCAGCCGCGGGGACAGCAACTATGGCTACACCTTC	CASSRGDSNYGYTF
TRBJ2-1	NA	TRBV21-1	TGTGCCAGCAGCCCCCGTCGAGACCCACGGAGCTACAATGAGCAGTTCTTC	CASSPRRDPRSYNEQFF
TRBJ2-3	TRBD1	TRBV19	TGTGCCAGTAGTAGTAGAGGGGGACAGACGACATTCACAGATACGCAGTATTTT	CASSSRGGQTTFTDTQYF
TRBJ2-1	NA	TRBV19	TGTGCCAGTAAAACCCTGCAGGGTTTGTGGAATGAGCAGTTCTTC	CASKTLQGLWNEQFF
TRBJ1-6	NA	TRBV12-5	TGTGCTAGTGGTCCACAGGTTTTCTATAATTCACCCCTCCACTTT	CASGPQVFYNSPLHF
TRBJ2-1	TRBD2	TRBV4-3	TGCGCCAGCAGCCAAGGACTAGCGGGGTACAATGAGCAGTTCTTC	CASSQGLAGYNEQFF
TRBJ2-3	NA	TRBV28	TGTGCCAGCAGCTTCTTAGACAATTCCCTCACAGATACGCAGTATTTT	CASSFLDNSLTDTQYF
TRBJ1-4	TRBD1	TRBV10-3	TGTGCCATCAGTGAGTACAGGGGAGCTGAAGAAAAACTGTTTTTT	CAISEYRGAEEKLFF
TRBJ2-3	NA	TRBV6-1	TGTGCCAGCAGTCCGAACGTAGACTCCAATACGCAGTATTTT	CASSPNVDSNTQYF
TRBJ1-2	NA	TRBV11-2	TGTGCCAGCAGCTTGGGCAGGGATGGCTACACCTTC	CASSLGRDGYTF
TRBJ2-3	TRBD1	TRBV6-5	TGTGCCAGCAGTTACTTCCAGACAGGGGGTACAGATACGCAGTATTTT	CASSYFQTGGTDTQYF
TRBJ2-7	NA	TRBV27	TGTGCCAGTTCGACGGCGGGAAAGCTGTACGAGCAGTACTTC	CASSTAGKLYEQYF
TRBJ2-7	TRBD1	TRBV19	TGTGCCAGTAGAGCAGGGGGCGAGGCAGGCGAGCAGTACTTC	CASRAGGEAGEQYF
TRBJ2-5	NA	TRBV9	TGTGCCAGCAGCGTCGGGCAGGGTCAGGAGACCCAGTACTTC	CASSVGQGQETQYF
TRBJ1-2	NA	TRBV19	TGTGCCAGTAGGATGGAGGGTGGCTATGGCTACACCTTC	CASRMEGGYGYTF
TRBJ2-7	TRBD1	TRBV28	TGTGCCAGCAGACCAGGACAGGGTTGGAGGCAGTACTTC	CASRPGQGWRQYF
TRBJ2-1	NA	TRBV11-2	TGTGCCAGCGGACTACCCGTGGGTGATGAGCAGTTCTTC	CASGLPVGDEQFF
TRBJ1-3	TRBD1	TRBV9	TGTGCCAGCAGCGTAGGGACAGGGGGAAACACCATATATTTT	CASSVGTGGNTIYF
TRBJ2-2	TRBD2	TRBV13	TGTGCCAGCAGCTTAGATGGGATAGCGGGAGGGCCGAACACCGGGGAGCTGTTTTTT	CASSLDGIAGGPNTGELFF
TRBJ2-7	TRBD2	TRBV4-2	TGTGCCAGCAGCCAATCGACTAGCGGGGACTACGAGCAGTACTTC	CASSQSTSGDYEQYF
TRBJ2-7	TRBD2	TRBV7-9	TGTGCCAGCAGCCGTGGGGGGGGTTCCCCTTTTGAACTGTACTTC	CASSRGGGSPFELYF
TRBJ1-2	NA	TRBV11-2	TGTGCCAGCAGCTTCAGGGGTTACAACTATGGCTACACCTTC	CASSFRGYNYGYTF
TRBJ2-1	TRBD2	TRBV6-4	TGTGCCAGCAGTGACCTAGCGGGAGGGAGGAATGAGCAGTTCTTC	CASSDLAGGRNEQFF
TRBJ2-7	TRBD2	TRBV23-1	TGCGCCAGCAGTCAATCGGGGCGGGAGTCTATCTACGAGCAGTACTTC	CASSQSGRESIYEQYF
TRBJ1-3	TRBD1	TRBV28	TGTGCCAGCAGGAGGGACAGAAGCTCTGGAAACACCATATATTTT	CASRRDRSSGNTIYF
TRBJ2-1	TRBD1	TRBV2	TGTGCCAGCAGCTTACAGGGGGCGGACAATGAGCAGTTCTTC	CASSLQGADNEQFF
TRBJ2-4	TRBD1	TRBV6-6	TGTGCCAGCAGGAAGGGACAGGGGGCCGCCAAAAACATTCAGTACTTC	CASRKGQGAAKNIQYF
TRBJ1-2	NA	TRBV18	TGTGCCAGCTCACCACCCCTGGAGGGTGGCTACACCTTC	CASSPPLEGGYTF
TRBJ1-4	TRBD1	TRBV4-2	TGTGCCAGCAGCCAAGAGAAAGTCGGGACAGGCGGGGAAAAACTGTTTTTT	CASSQEKVGTGGEKLFF